The source of this T cell receptor (beta chain) is a study of PD-1 blockade in classical Hodgkin lymphoma. Worth noting for this clone: The target antigen is unknown.

Time point defined: cycle 4 day 1 (C4D1), after five to seven weeks of nivolumab. Relapses following autologous stem cell transplantation were seen in all patients, with brentuximab vedotin exposure varying. Study results and caveats: Newly diagnosed patients were reported to start with lower TCR diversity than healthy donors. Diversity similar to that of newly diagnosed patients was seen at baseline in complete responders. CD4+ TCR diversity climbed significantly by C4D1, unlike CD8+ TCR diversity.

TCRdb keeps only in-frame clones here, not all; method: immunoSEQ multiplex PCR. Of some 95,000 clones listed, 90% were seen once; the top ten hold about 2.9%. The CDR3 runs 14 residues. The ends were cut back, 4 bases at V and 3 bases at J, with 13 bases in the middle. From germline, CDR1 is SGHRS and CDR2 YFSETQ. The chain has TRBV5-1 and TRBJ1-2; maybe TRBD1 (6 bases). The TCR was taken from a human donor with classical Hodgkin lymphoma. The sample here was peripheral blood mononuclear cells (PBMCs), taken before the fourth cycle of nivolumab. CDR3 region: CASSPRDTYYGYTF. The CDR3 DNA is TGCGCCAGCAGCCCCCGGGACACCTACTATGGCTACACCTTC.